This T cell receptor (beta chain) was retrieved from a study of blood T cell repertoires in COVID-19. As for the study in general: PBMCs, B-cell-depleted T cells, or T cells were the source of the cDNA or gDNA that made up the material.

CDR3 length equals 12 residues. The germline V gene encodes CDR1 SEHNR and CDR2 FQNEAQ (reference sequence). V was trimmed by 4 bases and J by 8 bases, leaving 11 bases between them. In the original workflow: Estimation of nucleated cell counts was performed using reference gene primer amplification. Sequencing was performed with immunoSEQ multiplex PCR; in TCRdb, only in-frame clones are kept and a portion is missing. V and J calls plus clone size are reproduced from that table; the DNA served to infer D and trimming. Of over 110,000 clones in the sample, roughly 80% were seen once. This TCR derives from a man in his 70s who had recovered from COVID-19. The material sequenced was peripheral blood. The chain uses TRBV7-9 and TRBJ2-5; D may be TRBD2 (5 bases). The DNA of the CDR3 is TGTGCCAGCAGCTCCCCGACTAATACCCAGTACTTC. This sequence encodes CASSSPTNTQYF.